One and the same sample provided the 32 T cell receptor beta chains below, sequenced in a study of CD8 T cells in ankylosing spondylitis. Points from the study as a whole: Ankylosing spondylitis blood seemed to carry a telltale TCR beta motif made of under ten highly homologous variants.

Using its own MiXCR run on the 5' RACE reads, TCRdb lists one record per CDR3 protein. The data show 400,000 to 450,000 distinct CDR3 sequences, more than 15% seen once. These receptors have no known antigen. The sample was blood, either unsorted or a sorted T cell fraction (not recorded which). These receptors came from a male donor with ankylosing spondylitis.

There are a few counts of this clonotype. The chain uses TRBV28 and TRBJ1-5; a weak D match, TRBD1 (6 bases). Germline V gives CDR1 MDHEN, CDR2 SYDVKM. V was clipped by 6 bases and J by 3 bases, with 15 bases between them. CDR3 length: 15 amino acids. The CDR3 protein is CASSGADSLNQPQHF. The DNA for the CDR3 is TGTGCCAGCAGCGGCGCGGACAGCCTCAATCAGCCCCAGCATTTT.

V and J are TRBV7-2 and TRBJ1-2; TRBD1 matches 8 bases. Germline trimming cut 3 bases from V and 4 bases from J; bases unmatched to any gene: 7. From germline, CDR1 is SGHTA and CDR2 FQGNSA. The CDR3 totals 15 residues. CDR3 sequence: CASSLDRARLYGYTF. The DNA for the CDR3 is TGTGCCAGCAGCTTGGACAGGGCGAGGCTCTATGGCTACACCTTC. The variable domain in full, completed from reference TRBV7-2 and TRBJ1-2, reads GAGVSQSPSNKVTEKGKDVELRCDPISGHTALYWYRQSLGQGLEFLIYFQGNSAPDKSGLPSDRFSAERTGGSVSTLTIQRTQQEDSAVYLCASSLDRARLYGYTFGSGTRLTVV.

V is TRBV5-1 and J is TRBJ2-2; D is undetermined. In germline, CDR1 is SGHRS, CDR2 YFSETQ. CDR3 length: 12 amino acids. Between the trimmed V and J ends, which lost 0 bases and 10 bases, there was a span of 7 bases. This CDR3 is CASSLAGEELFF. CDR3 DNA sequence: TGCGCCAGCAGCTTGGCTGGGGAGGAGCTGTTTTTT.

The rearrangement uses TRBV20-1 and TRBJ1-4; D gene uncertain. The V and J ends lost 0 bases and 7 bases respectively, with 9 bases between them. Germline values: CDR1 DFQATT, CDR2 SNEGSKA (reference sequence). This CDR3 region has 13 residues. The CDR3 loop is CSARDVGGEKLFF. The CDR3 DNA reads as TGCAGTGCTAGAGATGTGGGAGGTGAAAAACTGTTTTTT.

The J gene is TRBJ2-1, the V gene TRBV28; tentative D call: TRBD2 (5 bases). Germline-derived CDR1 and CDR2 are MDHEN and SYDVKM. V was shortened by 6 bases and J by 4 bases, with 19 bases between the two germline ends. The CDR3 length is 16 residues. The CDR3 protein is CASRAPRAPAYNEQFF. In DNA, the CDR3 is TGTGCCAGCAGGGCCCCGAGGGCCCCCGCTTACAATGAGCAGTTCTTC.

This clonotype was recorded a few times. The J gene is TRBJ2-7, the V gene TRBV5-1; TRBD2 matches 12 bases. Trimming removed 0 bases from V and 7 bases from J; junction bases left unmatched: 8. This CDR3 is 16 amino acids long. In germline, CDR1 is SGHRS, CDR2 YFSETQ. The CDR3 DNA reads TGCGCCAGCAGCTTGGATCCTAGCGGGAGGGCCGTTGAGCAGTACTTC. Protein sequence: CASSLDPSGRAVEQYF.

This clonotype was seen only a few times. The V and J genes are TRBV2 and TRBJ2-2, with no clear D. CDR1 SNHLY and CDR2 FYNNEI come from the germline V gene. V lost 1 base to trimming and J lost 5 bases, with 11 bases between them. CDR3 length: 15 amino acids. This CDR3 reads CASSEDQVRTGELFF. The CDR3, as DNA: TGTGCCAGCAGTGAAGACCAAGTTCGGACCGGGGAGCTGTTTTTT.

This clonotype was observed a few times. V gene TRBV7-6 combines with J gene TRBJ2-3, with TRBD2 matching over 12 bases. CDR1 is SGHVS and CDR2 is FNYEAQ in the germline V gene. The J segment lost 1 base and the V segment lost 0 bases, leaving 5 bases of the junction unmatched. The CDR3 loop spans 18 amino acids. CDR3 region: CASSLAQLAGGRTDTQYF. The CDR3 bases are TGTGCCAGCAGCTTAGCCCAACTAGCGGGGGGACGCACAGATACGCAGTATTTT.

Only a few counts were recorded for this clonotype. V usage is TRBV5-1 and J usage is TRBJ1-2; D gene uncertain. Germline CDR1 and CDR2: SGHRS and YFSETQ. The CDR3 sequence is 15 residues long. The ends were cut back, 0 bases at V and 4 bases at J, with 13 bases in the middle. CDR3 nucleotides: TGCGCCAGCAGCTTGGGAGTACCCATCTCCTATGGCTACACCTTC. Protein: CASSLGVPISYGYTF.

This clonotype was recorded many times. The V gene is TRBV6-2 or TRBV6-3, the J gene TRBJ1-5; D possibly corresponds to TRBD1 (6 bases). CDR3 length equals 13 residues. V was pared by 5 bases and J by 6 bases, with 11 bases between. Germline CDR1 MNHEY, CDR2 SVGEGT. CDR3 in amino acids: CASSLRGIQPQHF. The CDR3 DNA reads TGTGCCAGCAGTCTCAGGGGAATTCAGCCCCAGCATTTT.

The chain recombines TRBV3-1 with TRBJ2-1, with TRBD2 matching over 7 bases. J lost 7 bases, V lost 1 base, and 13 bases had no gene match. This CDR3 is built from 17 residues. The germline CDR1 and CDR2 sequences are LGHDT and YNNKEL (reference sequence). CDR3 in DNA: TGTGCCAGCAGCCAAGTTTGGTCAGGACTAGGAGAGAATGAGCAGTTCTTC. As protein: CASSQVWSGLGENEQFF.

The chain couples TRBV20-1 to TRBJ2-7, with a possible D match to TRBD2 (5 bases). The CDR3 has 12 amino acids. V lost 5 bases to trimming and J lost 7 bases, with 15 bases between them. CDR1 and CDR2 from the germline V gene are DFQATT and SNEGSKA (reference sequence). CDR3 loop: CSALEEPGEQYF. For the CDR3, the DNA is TGCAGTGCTCTCGAAGAGCCGGGGGAGCAGTACTTC.

This chain uses TRBV5-1 with TRBJ1-1; TRBD1 agrees at 8 bases. This CDR3 region has 14 residues. V lost 0 bases, J lost 6 bases, and 4 bases stayed unmatched. Germline V lookup: CDR1 SGHRS, CDR2 YFSETQ. In DNA form, the CDR3 reads TGCGCCAGCAGCTTGGCGCAGGGGGCATCTGAAGCTTTCTTT. Protein sequence: CASSLAQGASEAFF.

This clonotype appeared many times. V and J are TRBV29-1 and TRBJ2-4; D is perhaps TRBD2 (6 bases). V was trimmed by 0 bases and J by 3 bases, leaving 9 bases between them. Per germline, CDR1 SQVTM and CDR2 ANQGSEA. The CDR3 loop spans 14 amino acids. The CDR3 loop is CSVEDRGDKNIQYF. CDR3 DNA: TGCAGCGTTGAAGATCGCGGGGACAAAAACATTCAGTACTTC.

CDR3 nucleotides: TGTGCCAGCAGAGGATATGAAAAACTGTTTTTT. Translating gives CASRGYEKLFF. V is TRBV2 and J is TRBJ1-4; D gene uncertain. CDR1 and CDR2 from the germline V gene are SNHLY and FYNNEI. CDR3 length: 11 residues. The V end was cut by 6 bases, the J end by 6 bases, with 5 bases between.

The chain uses TRBV2 and TRBJ2-4; tentatively, D is TRBD1 or TRBD2 (7 bases each). Germline V lookup: CDR1 SNHLY, CDR2 FYNNEI. This CDR3 is 18 amino acids long. V dropped 7 bases and J dropped 2 bases, with 24 bases sitting between them. Written as DNA, the CDR3 is TGTGCCAGCACCCCCCGGGACAGCGGGGTACTTTCCAAAAACATTCAGTACTTC. The encoded protein is CASTPRDSGVLSKNIQYF.

This clonotype has just a few counts. This chain links TRBV7-9 with TRBJ1-1; no reliable D call. This CDR3 has 15 amino acids. The V end lost 1 base, the J end lost 1 base, and 10 bases lay between the germline ends. Germline V gives CDR1 SEHNR, CDR2 FQNEAQ (reference sequence). The CDR3 here is CASSLDDGRNTEAFF. For the CDR3, the DNA is TGTGCCAGCAGCTTAGACGACGGCAGGAACACTGAAGCTTTCTTT. Full variable domain (missing parts from reference TRBV7-9 and TRBJ1-1): DTGVSQNPRHKITKRGQNVTFRCDPISEHNRLYWYRQTLGQGPEFLTYFQNEAQLEKSRLLSDRFSAERPKGSFSTLEIQRTEQGDSAMYLCASSLDDGRNTEAFFGQGTRLTVV.

This clonotype was recorded a few times. The chain recombines TRBV7-3 with TRBJ2-1, with TRBD2 identical over 7 bases. The CDR3 covers 15 residues. Losses at the gene ends were 2 bases for V and 7 bases for J; bases not matched to a gene: 8. Per the germline V gene, CDR1 is SGHTA and CDR2 is FQGTGA. The CDR3 spells CASSLLVGGSNEQFF. DNA for the CDR3: TGTGCCAGCAGCTTATTAGTGGGAGGGTCGAATGAGCAGTTCTTC.

This clonotype appeared a few times. V usage is TRBV20-1 and J usage is TRBJ2-7; maybe TRBD2 (6 bases). V dropped 5 bases and J dropped 0 bases, with 23 bases sitting between them. The germline CDR1 and CDR2 sequences are DFQATT and SNEGSKA (reference sequence). This CDR3 spans 17 amino acids. Here the CDR3 reads CSAARSRSSGDSYEQYF. CDR3 DNA sequence: TGCAGTGCTGCCAGGTCAAGGTCGTCGGGGGACTCCTACGAGCAGTACTTC.

This clonotype came up a few times. This sequence joins TRBV5-1 and TRBJ1-4; perhaps TRBD1 as D (5 bases). V lost 4 bases and J 8 bases, leaving 15 bases between the germline ends. The CDR3 totals 14 residues. Per germline, CDR1 SGHRS and CDR2 YFSETQ. CDR3 sequence (DNA): TGCGCCAGCAGCGTCGACGCCGAGGGGGAAAAACTGTTTTTT. Encoded protein: CASSVDAEGEKLFF.

This clonotype was seen ten or more times. V is TRBV7-9 and J is TRBJ2-2; unclear D gene. Deletions cut 1 base from V and 0 bases from J, with 9 bases between. The CDR3 spans 16 residues. CDR1 and CDR2 (germline): SEHNR, FQNEAQ (reference sequence). CDR3 nucleotides: TGTGCCAGCAGCTTAGATCCAGGAACGAACACCGGGGAGCTGTTTTTT. Translating gives CASSLDPGTNTGELFF.

This clonotype was picked up many times. CDR3 region: CSASTGAGGSYNSPLHF. The CDR3 coding sequence is TGCAGTGCTTCGACAGGGGCAGGTGGCTCCTATAATTCACCCCTCCACTTT. The rearrangement uses TRBV20-1 and TRBJ1-6; 8 bases agree with TRBD1. The V segment lost 5 bases and the J segment 0 bases; nucleotides outside the gene matches: 9. Germline lookup yields CDR1 DFQATT and CDR2 SNEGSKA (reference sequence). This CDR3 has 17 amino acids.

The V and J genes are TRBV5-6 and TRBJ2-5; D may be TRBD2 (6 bases). Trimming removed 1 base from V and 5 bases from J, with 21 bases in between. This CDR3 contains 17 residues. Germline-derived CDR1 and CDR2 are SGHDT and YYEEEE. The CDR3 nucleotides are TGTGCCAGCAGCTTGAGGTCTAGCGCACGCCTCCGGGAGACCCAGTACTTC. Residues: CASSLRSSARLRETQYF.

This clonotype has a handful of counts. This sequence joins TRBV18 and TRBJ2-5; TRBD1 might be the D (5 bases). Germline loops: CDR1 KGHSH, CDR2 LQKENI. The CDR3 spans 17 residues. V lost 3 bases and J lost 5, with 22 bases in between. The CDR3 DNA sequence: TGTGCCAGCTCACCGCGGTCCCAGGGAAGGAATGTGGAGACCCAGTACTTC. It specifies CASSPRSQGRNVETQYF.

The chain joins TRBV6-6 to TRBJ1-1; D is ambiguous. Trimming pared 3 bases from V and 1 base from J, leaving 6 bases between. The CDR3 spans 13 residues. Per germline, CDR1 MNHNY and CDR2 SVGAGI (reference sequence). CDR3: CASSYGTNTEAFF. DNA of the CDR3: TGTGCCAGCAGTTATGGTACGAACACTGAAGCTTTCTTT.

The sample holds a few counts of this clonotype. The chain joins TRBV7-2 to TRBJ2-5, with 7 bases that match TRBD2. V was clipped by 5 bases and J by 3 bases; unmatched bases: 3. The CDR3 consists of 13 residues. Germline CDR1 and CDR2: SGHTA and FQGNSA. CDR3 sequence (DNA): TGTGCCAGCAGCGGGGGGAGGGAAGAGACCCAGTACTTC. Its protein product is CASSGGREETQYF.

This chain uses TRBV5-1 with TRBJ2-3; TRBD2 matches 12 bases. From germline, CDR1 is SGHRS and CDR2 YFSETQ. The CDR3 length is 16 residues. V shed 0 bases and J 4 bases; nucleotides not matched to a gene: 3. The CDR3 sequence is CASSLVLAGGADTQYF. CDR3 coding DNA: TGCGCCAGCAGCTTGGTACTAGCGGGAGGAGCAGATACGCAGTATTTT. The entire variable domain, with the rest obtained from reference TRBV5-1 and TRBJ2-3, is as follows: KAGVTQTPRYLIKTRGQQVTLSCSPISGHRSVSWYQQTPGQGLQFLFEYFSETQRNKGNFPGRFSGRQFSNSRSEMNVSTLELGDSALYLCASSLVLAGGADTQYFGPGTRLTVL.

This clonotype was seen repeatedly, ten times or more. The gene calls are TRBV5-1 and TRBJ2-1; D is possibly TRBD1 (6 bases). Trimming left V 5 bases short and J 2 bases short, with 14 bases between. Germline lookup yields CDR1 SGHRS and CDR2 YFSETQ. The CDR3 runs to 15 residues. The CDR3 reads CASRGAITPYNEQFF. DNA for the CDR3: TGCGCCAGCAGGGGGGCTATTACGCCCTACAATGAGCAGTTCTTC.

This sequence joins TRBV20-1 and TRBJ2-7; TRBD2 matches at 13 bases. The germline CDR1 and CDR2 sequences are DFQATT and SNEGSKA (reference sequence). The CDR3 is 13 amino acids. The junction had 4 bases not matched to a gene; V was cut back by 5 bases and J by 6 bases. CDR3 in DNA: TGCAGTGCTGAGACTAGCGGGAGGCGCGAGCAGTACTTC. Amino acid sequence: CSAETSGRREQYF.

V usage is TRBV30 and J usage is TRBJ2-1, with a tentative D call TRBD1 (8 bases). Trimming stripped 4 bases from V and 7 bases from J, with 14 bases between. Germline lookup yields CDR1 GTSNPN and CDR2 SVGIG (reference sequence). CDR3 size: 13 residues. The CDR3 is CAWNKQGGNEQFF. Here the CDR3 DNA reads TGTGCCTGGAACAAACAGGGGGGGAATGAGCAGTTCTTC.

V usage is TRBV6-5 and J usage is TRBJ2-2; D gene uncertain. CDR1 is MNHEY, CDR2 SVGAGI, per germline. The CDR3 runs to 16 residues. The V and J ends lost 0 bases and 6 bases respectively, with 14 bases between them. The CDR3 DNA sequence: TGTGCCAGCAGTTACTCATGGGGTACTAATGCCGGGGAGCTGTTTTTT. Translating it yields CASSYSWGTNAGELFF.

The J gene is TRBJ1-2, the V gene TRBV20-1; D is perhaps TRBD1 (5 bases). Trimming left V 2 bases short and J 6 bases short, with 13 bases between. Germline CDR1 DFQATT, CDR2 SNEGSKA (reference sequence). This CDR3 has 13 amino acids. CDR3 DNA: TGCAGTGCTAGATCCCAGGGTGTAGATGGCTACACCTTC. The encoded protein is CSARSQGVDGYTF.